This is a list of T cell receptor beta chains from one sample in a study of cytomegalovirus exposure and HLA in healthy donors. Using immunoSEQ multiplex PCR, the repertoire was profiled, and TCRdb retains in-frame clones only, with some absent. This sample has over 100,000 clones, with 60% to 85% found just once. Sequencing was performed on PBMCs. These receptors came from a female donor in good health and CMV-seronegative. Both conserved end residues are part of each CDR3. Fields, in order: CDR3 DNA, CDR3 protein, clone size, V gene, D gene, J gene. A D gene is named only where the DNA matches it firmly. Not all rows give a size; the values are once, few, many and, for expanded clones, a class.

CDR3nt: TGTGCCAGCAGCTTAGCGTACCCAGGGGCCGGGGAGCTGTTTTTT
CDR3aa: CASSLAYPGAGELFF
abundance: -
v_gene: TRBV7-2
d_gene: -
j_gene: TRBJ2-2

CDR3nt: TGCGCCAGCAGCCAAGGGTCAGACCAGTACTTC
CDR3aa: CASSQGSDQYF
abundance: -
v_gene: TRBV4-1
d_gene: -
j_gene: TRBJ2-5

CDR3nt: TGTGCCAGCAGCTTAGGACAACCTAATGAGCAGTTCTTC
CDR3aa: CASSLGQPNEQFF
abundance: -
v_gene: TRBV7-9
d_gene: -
j_gene: TRBJ2-1

CDR3nt: TGTGCCAGTAGTGTGCCGGGACAGGGAAGGGCTGGGGCCAACGTCCTGACTTTC
CDR3aa: CASSVPGQGRAGANVLTF
abundance: -
v_gene: TRBV19
d_gene: TRBD1
j_gene: TRBJ2-6

CDR3nt: TGTGCCAGCAGTGATGCAGCGGGGGCCTACAATGAGCAGTTCTTC
CDR3aa: CASSDAAGAYNEQFF
abundance: -
v_gene: TRBV25-1
d_gene: TRBD2
j_gene: TRBJ2-1

CDR3nt: TGCGCCAGCAGCCAAGATCGGGCGGGGGCGTCCTACGAGCAGTACTTC
CDR3aa: CASSQDRAGASYEQYF
abundance: -
v_gene: TRBV4-3
d_gene: -
j_gene: TRBJ2-7

CDR3nt: TGTGCCAGCAGCTTAGACCGGGGGAACGAGCAGTACTTC
CDR3aa: CASSLDRGNEQYF
abundance: -
v_gene: TRBV11-2
d_gene: -
j_gene: TRBJ2-7

CDR3nt: TGTGCCAGCGGCCCCGCCGGGACAGGGGCTATCAGCTCCTACAATGAGCAGTTCTTC
CDR3aa: CASGPAGTGAISSYNEQFF
abundance: -
v_gene: TRBV7-9
d_gene: TRBD1
j_gene: TRBJ2-1

CDR3nt: TGTGCCAGCAGTTACTCGAACAGGGAAGAGACCCAGTACTTC
CDR3aa: CASSYSNREETQYF
abundance: -
v_gene: TRBV6-6
d_gene: -
j_gene: TRBJ2-5

CDR3nt: TGCGCCAGCAGACAACAGGGCCCTGAAGCTTTCTTT
CDR3aa: CASRQQGPEAFF
abundance: -
v_gene: TRBV10-2
d_gene: -
j_gene: TRBJ1-1

CDR3nt: TGTGCCAGCAGCACCCGGACAGCTCAACCTGGAAACACCATATATTTT
CDR3aa: CASSTRTAQPGNTIYF
abundance: -
v_gene: TRBV9
d_gene: -
j_gene: TRBJ1-3

CDR3nt: TGTGCCAGCAGCCCCGGACAGGGCGACGAGCAGTACTTC
CDR3aa: CASSPGQGDEQYF
abundance: -
v_gene: TRBV5-4
d_gene: TRBD1
j_gene: TRBJ2-7

CDR3nt: TGCAGCGCAGCCTCAGGGGCGGATCAGCCCCAGCATTTT
CDR3aa: CSAASGADQPQHF
abundance: -
v_gene: TRBV29-1
d_gene: -
j_gene: TRBJ1-5

CDR3nt: TGTGCCAGCAGTTTACCTCGGGGGGACTATGGCTACACCTTC
CDR3aa: CASSLPRGDYGYTF
abundance: -
v_gene: TRBV5-6
d_gene: -
j_gene: TRBJ1-2

CDR3nt: TGTGCTAGTGCCCAACAAGCAGGATCCCCTAATGAAAAACTGTTTTTT
CDR3aa: CASAQQAGSPNEKLFF
abundance: -
v_gene: TRBV12-5
d_gene: -
j_gene: TRBJ1-4

CDR3nt: TGCGCCAGCAGCCAGGTCGGGTCCGGAAACACCATATATTTT
CDR3aa: CASSQVGSGNTIYF
abundance: -
v_gene: TRBV4-1
d_gene: -
j_gene: TRBJ1-3

CDR3nt: TGTGCCAGCAGCCAGTCCGCGACCTACAATGAGCAGTTCTTC
CDR3aa: CASSQSATYNEQFF
abundance: -
v_gene: TRBV4-2
d_gene: -
j_gene: TRBJ2-1

CDR3nt: TGTGCCAGTAGTAGGCAATACCCGACGACAGGGGGCGCATATAGCAATCAGCCCCAGCATTTT
CDR3aa: CASSRQYPTTGGAYSNQPQHF
abundance: -
v_gene: TRBV19
d_gene: TRBD1
j_gene: TRBJ1-5

CDR3nt: TGTGCCAGCAGAGCTCCAGGGGCATTGAACACTGAAGCTTTCTTT
CDR3aa: CASRAPGALNTEAFF
abundance: -
v_gene: TRBV6-1
d_gene: -
j_gene: TRBJ1-1

CDR3nt: TGTGCCAGCAGCTTACTAGTGAGGGCTTTCTTT
CDR3aa: CASSLLVRAFF
abundance: -
v_gene: TRBV7-8
d_gene: -
j_gene: TRBJ1-1

CDR3nt: TGTGCCCCGAAGGGACAGGTTCCCCGTCAGCCCCAGCATTTT
CDR3aa: CAPKGQVPRQPQHF
abundance: once
v_gene: TRBV10-3
d_gene: TRBD1
j_gene: TRBJ1-5

CDR3nt: TGCGCCAGCAGCTTTAGCCCGGGAGAGACCCAGTACTTC
CDR3aa: CASSFSPGETQYF
abundance: -
v_gene: TRBV5-1
d_gene: -
j_gene: TRBJ2-5

CDR3nt: TGTGCCAGCCCCAAGGGGGGGGGCACGGACGAGCAGTACTTC
CDR3aa: CASPKGGGTDEQYF
abundance: -
v_gene: TRBV2
d_gene: -
j_gene: TRBJ2-7

CDR3nt: TGTGCCAGCAGCGCAGAGCGGCCCACAGATACGCAGTATTTT
CDR3aa: CASSAERPTDTQYF
abundance: -
v_gene: TRBV7-2
d_gene: -
j_gene: TRBJ2-3

CDR3nt: TGCGCCAGCAGCCAGGCTTCGCTAACTAGTGGTGAGCAGTTCTTC
CDR3aa: CASSQASLTSGEQFF
abundance: -
v_gene: TRBV4-3
d_gene: -
j_gene: TRBJ2-1

CDR3nt: TGTGCCAGCAGTTTAAGGTACAGGGGAGGAACTGAAGCTTTCTTT
CDR3aa: CASSLRYRGGTEAFF
abundance: -
v_gene: TRBV28
d_gene: TRBD1
j_gene: TRBJ1-1

CDR3nt: TGTGCCAGCCGTAAAACAGGGACCCATAACTATGGCTACACCTTC
CDR3aa: CASRKTGTHNYGYTF
abundance: -
v_gene: TRBV6-5
d_gene: -
j_gene: TRBJ1-2

CDR3nt: TGTGCCACCAGCAGTAGGGACAGCGATAACACTGAAGCTTTCTTT
CDR3aa: CATSSRDSDNTEAFF
abundance: -
v_gene: TRBV15
d_gene: TRBD1
j_gene: TRBJ1-1

CDR3nt: TGTGCCAGCAGCGTCGCGGGGGCCGCAGAGACCCAGTACTTC
CDR3aa: CASSVAGAAETQYF
abundance: -
v_gene: TRBV9
d_gene: -
j_gene: TRBJ2-5

CDR3nt: TGTGCCAGCAGCGCCGGCTTTCGCTTCGGACTAGCGGGAGAATATTTT
CDR3aa: CASSAGFRFGLAGEYF
abundance: -
v_gene: TRBV7-9
d_gene: TRBD2
j_gene: TRBJ2-3

CDR3nt: TGTGCCAGCAGCTTAATAATGGGACAGGGCGAGCAGTACTTC
CDR3aa: CASSLIMGQGEQYF
abundance: -
v_gene: TRBV7-7
d_gene: TRBD1
j_gene: TRBJ2-7

CDR3nt: TGTGCCAGCACAGGGGGCGTTGAAAAACTGTTTTTT
CDR3aa: CASTGGVEKLFF
abundance: -
v_gene: TRBV2
d_gene: TRBD1
j_gene: TRBJ1-4

CDR3nt: TGTGCCAGCACAGCGGGGTACACAGATACGCAGTATTTT
CDR3aa: CASTAGYTDTQYF
abundance: -
v_gene: TRBV7-9
d_gene: TRBD2
j_gene: TRBJ2-3

CDR3nt: TGTGCCAGCAGCTTAGGTCATAGCAATCAGCCCCAGCATTTT
CDR3aa: CASSLGHSNQPQHF
abundance: -
v_gene: TRBV7-2
d_gene: -
j_gene: TRBJ1-5

CDR3nt: TGTGCCAGCAGTTACGAACAGTACTATGGCTACACCTTC
CDR3aa: CASSYEQYYGYTF
abundance: -
v_gene: TRBV6-5
d_gene: -
j_gene: TRBJ1-2

CDR3nt: TGCGCCAGCAGCCATCCGCCCGACAGGGCGACTGGAAACACCATATATTTT
CDR3aa: CASSHPPDRATGNTIYF
abundance: -
v_gene: TRBV4-1
d_gene: TRBD1
j_gene: TRBJ1-3

CDR3nt: TGTGCCAGCAGCGAACGACAGGGTTTGGGTCAGCCCCAGCATTTT
CDR3aa: CASSERQGLGQPQHF
abundance: -
v_gene: TRBV7-6
d_gene: TRBD1
j_gene: TRBJ1-5

CDR3nt: TGTGCTAGTGGTTTGGTAATCAGTAGGGGGGGCCCCTACAATGAGCAGTTCTTC
CDR3aa: CASGLVISRGGPYNEQFF
abundance: once
v_gene: TRBV12-5
d_gene: -
j_gene: TRBJ2-1

CDR3nt: TGTGCCAGCCGGCTCAGACAGGGCCTACTCAATGAGCAGTTCTTC
CDR3aa: CASRLRQGLLNEQFF
abundance: -
v_gene: TRBV5-4
d_gene: TRBD1
j_gene: TRBJ2-1

CDR3nt: TGTGCCAGCAGCTTAGTTGCGGGGGGCAGAGAGACCCAGTACTTC
CDR3aa: CASSLVAGGRETQYF
abundance: once
v_gene: TRBV7-2
d_gene: TRBD2
j_gene: TRBJ2-5

CDR3nt: TGCGCCAGCAGCTCGACTAGCGGGAGGGGGGAGACCCAGTACTTC
CDR3aa: CASSSTSGRGETQYF
abundance: -
v_gene: TRBV5-1
d_gene: TRBD2
j_gene: TRBJ2-5

CDR3nt: TGTGCCAGCAGCCCCCACAGGGACGGTCAGCCCCAGCATTTT
CDR3aa: CASSPHRDGQPQHF
abundance: -
v_gene: TRBV5-5
d_gene: -
j_gene: TRBJ1-5